This is a list of T cell receptor beta chains from one sample in a study of blood T cell repertoires in COVID-19. TCRdb's copy holds only in-frame clones and misses some; the assay was immunoSEQ multiplex PCR. Of a few hundred thousand clones listed, 75% to 90% are singletons. The source material was PBMCs or T cells enriched from blood (not recorded which). These receptors were collected from a man in his late teens or twenties who had recovered from COVID-19. Both conserved end residues are part of each CDR3. Each record gives: clone size, J gene, V gene, D gene, CDR3 DNA, CDR3 protein. The D gene is left open where the match is weak. Where a row states a size, it is once, few, many or the class of an expanded clone; other rows omit it.

>.|TRBJ1-3|TRBV21-1|.
TGTGCCAGCAGCACCCGGGACAGGGGAAACACCATATATTTT
CASSTRDRGNTIYF
>.|TRBJ1-3|TRBV5-4|.
TGTGCCAGCAGCACAAGTGAACAAAACACCATATATTTT
CASSTSEQNTIYF
>once|TRBJ2-7|TRBV28|TRBD1
TGTGCCAGCGTTGGGACAGGGCCTTACGAGCAGTACTTC
CASVGTGPYEQYF
>.|TRBJ2-5|TRBV7-2|.
TGTGCCAGCAGCTTATTTGATCTACAAGAGACCCAGTACTTC
CASSLFDLQETQYF
>.|TRBJ2-2|TRBV24-1|TRBD1
TGTGCCACCAGTGACTACGCGGCCGGACAGGGCGTCACCGGGGAGCTGTTTTTT
CATSDYAAGQGVTGELFF
>.|TRBJ2-1|TRBV19|TRBD2
TGTGCCAGTAGTACCTCAGCGGGAGGGCTGGCCAGCGAGCAGTTCTTC
CASSTSAGGLASEQFF
>.|TRBJ1-2|TRBV5-5|TRBD1
TGTGCCAGCAGCTCCGGGACAGGGACGGACTATGGCTACACCTTC
CASSSGTGTDYGYTF
>.|TRBJ2-5|TRBV14|.
TGTGCCAGCAGCCCCAGGGTCAAGGAGACCCAGTACTTC
CASSPRVKETQYF
>.|TRBJ1-1|TRBV19|.
TGTGCCAGTAAGATGGGCCCGTTGAACACTGAAGCTTTCTTT
CASKMGPLNTEAFF
>.|TRBJ2-1|TRBV28|.
TGTGCCAGCAGACGGGACACGTACAATGAGCAGTTCTTC
CASRRDTYNEQFF
>.|TRBJ2-2|TRBV5-4|TRBD2
TGTGCCAGCAGCTTGACCCCGGGGGGGCAGGACACCGGGGAGCTGTTTTTT
CASSLTPGGQDTGELFF
>.|TRBJ2-1|TRBV29-1|.
TGCAGCGTTGGGCGGCTATCCTACAATGAGCAGTTCTTC
CSVGRLSYNEQFF
>.|TRBJ2-1|TRBV14|TRBD1
TGTGCCAGCAGCCTCAGACAGGGGGCCCTTTACAATGAGCAGTTCTTC
CASSLRQGALYNEQFF
>.|TRBJ2-7|TRBV7-2|TRBD2
TGTGCCAGCGGACTAGCGGGAGGCGAGCAGTACTTC
CASGLAGGEQYF
>.|TRBJ2-7|TRBV18|TRBD1
TGTGCCAGCTCCCCGAGGGGACAGGGGAGCTCCTACGAGCAGTACTTC
CASSPRGQGSSYEQYF
>.|TRBJ1-5|TRBV9|.
TGTGCCAGCAGCGTATCCCTCCCCATCGGGGGAGTTAGGGTGGGTAAGGATCAGCCCCAGCATTTT
CASSVSLPIGGVRVGKDQPQHF
>.|TRBJ2-5|TRBV4-1|TRBD1
TGCGCCAGCAGCCACAGAGCTACAGGGGGCCGGGAGACCCAGTACTTC
CASSHRATGGRETQYF
>.|TRBJ2-1|TRBV9|TRBD2
TGTGCCAGCAGCGTAGCTCTAGCGGGGGGTTCTGGATACAATGAGCAGTTCTTC
CASSVALAGGSGYNEQFF
>once|TRBJ1-6|TRBV3-1/TRBV3-2|.
TGTGCCAGCAGCCATGACCGGCTTTGGGGCTCACCCCTCCACTTT
CASSHDRLWGSPLHF
>few|TRBJ1-5|TRBV15|.
TGTGCCACCAGCAGGGACTTACAGCGGAATCAGCCCCAGCATTTT
CATSRDLQRNQPQHF
>once|TRBJ1-1|TRBV6-2/TRBV6-3|TRBD1
TGTGCCAGCAGTAATTGGGACAGGGCGGACACTGAAGCTTTCTTT
CASSNWDRADTEAFF
>.|TRBJ2-3|TRBV19|TRBD2
TGTGCCAGTAGTATTTTAGCGGGGGCGACCGGAGATACGCAGTATTTT
CASSILAGATGDTQYF
>.|TRBJ2-7|TRBV10-1|TRBD2
TGCGCCAGCAGTGAGTCACCGCGGGAGGGAGCCTACGAGCAGTACTTC
CASSESPREGAYEQYF
>.|TRBJ2-2|TRBV7-3|TRBD1
TGTGCCAGCAGCCCCCGGACAGGGAGCACCGGGGAGCTGTTTTTT
CASSPRTGSTGELFF
>.|TRBJ2-6|TRBV10-3|TRBD2
TGTGCTACGGCGGGGGGCCCTGGGGCCAACGTCCTGACTTTC
CATAGGPGANVLTF
>.|TRBJ2-2|TRBV27|TRBD1
TGTGCCAGCAGTCTAACGACAGGGGTCACCGGGGAGCTGTTTTTT
CASSLTTGVTGELFF
>.|TRBJ2-7|TRBV2|TRBD1
TGTGCCAGCAGTTTGGGGGACAGTTCCTACGAGCAGTACTTC
CASSLGDSSYEQYF
>.|TRBJ2-5|TRBV19|TRBD2
TGTGCCAAAACGTTGGGTTTGGCGGGAGGGCTCCGCCGAAATCAAGAGACCCAGTACTTC
CAKTLGLAGGLRRNQETQYF
>.|TRBJ2-7|TRBV5-1|TRBD1
TGCGCCAGCAGCTCGGACAGGGCTGGCGAGCAGTACTTC
CASSSDRAGEQYF
>.|TRBJ2-3|TRBV5-1|TRBD2
TGCGCCAGCAGCACCGGACTAGCGGGAGAGACAGATACGCAGTATTTT
CASSTGLAGETDTQYF
>.|TRBJ2-5|TRBV28|.
TGTGCCAGCATCGTAGCCCGCGGATCGTACCAAGAGACCCAGTACTTC
CASIVARGSYQETQYF
>.|TRBJ1-5|TRBV5-1|TRBD1
TGCGCCAGCAACACTCTCAACCAGACAGGGAGCAATCAGCCCCAGCATTTT
CASNTLNQTGSNQPQHF
>.|TRBJ2-5|TRBV6-2/TRBV6-3|.
TGTGCCAGCAGTTACCGGGCAATCGGGGTCCAAGAGACCCAGTACTTC
CASSYRAIGVQETQYF
>.|TRBJ1-5|TRBV28|.
TGTGCCAGCAGTCCCTTATCTAAGCCCCAGCATTTT
CASSPLSKPQHF
>.|TRBJ2-1|TRBV7-9|.
TGTGCCAGCAGCTTAGTGCCAGCGACTTCGGGCAATGAGCAGTTCTTC
CASSLVPATSGNEQFF
>.|TRBJ2-3|TRBV11-2|TRBD2
TGTGCCAGCAGCTCCGGGACTAGCGGGACCTATAGCACAGATACGCAGTATTTT
CASSSGTSGTYSTDTQYF
>.|TRBJ1-2|TRBV11-2|.
TGTGCCAGCAGCTTAGATTCCGGGTTCTATGGCTACACCTTC
CASSLDSGFYGYTF
>.|TRBJ2-5|TRBV9|.
TGTGCCAGCAGCGTATCCCCGGAGGCGGGGGCCGGCCAAGAGACCCAGTACTTC
CASSVSPEAGAGQETQYF